One T cell receptor (beta chain) is described in this entry. Antigen unknown. The sample is drawn from a study of T-cell memory formation after mild COVID-19. Study observations and caveats: Clones contracting across day 15 to 85 had a balanced CD4/CD8 profile; later expanding clones leaned CD4+.

Germline assignment: CDR1 SGHRS and CDR2 YFSETQ. The CDR3 length is 17 residues. V gave up 0 bases and J gave up 2 bases; unmatched junction bases: 7. One entry per CDR3 protein results from TCRdb running MiXCR on the 5' RACE reads. In the table there are more than 350,000 distinct CDR3 sequences, around 20% of which are singletons. This receptor was identified in an adult woman who had mild COVID-19 (a few samples of this study predate the infection). Cell type and time point are not known. Sequencing was carried out using PBMCs or a T cell subset sorted from them (not recorded which). This rearrangement joins TRBV5-1 to TRBJ2-2, with 7 bases lining up with TRBD1. In DNA form, the CDR3 reads TGCGCCAGCAGCTTGGCGCACGGGACAGTTAACACCGGGGAGCTGTTTTTT. It translates to CASSLAHGTVNTGELFF. The full variable domain, in which reference TRBV5-1 and TRBJ2-2 provide the parts outside the CDR3, is KAGVTQTPRYLIKTRGQQVTLSCSPISGHRSVSWYQQTPGQGLQFLFEYFSETQRNKGNFPGRFSGRQFSNSRSEMNVSTLELGDSALYLCASSLAHGTVNTGELFFGEGSRLTVL.